A selection of T cell receptor beta chains follows, all from one sample in a study of human T cells and chemical hapten exposure. TCRdb ran MiXCR on the RACE reads and lists one entry per CDR3 protein. The profile shows fewer than 65,000 distinct CDR3 sequences, approximately 9.8% of them singletons. This specimen consisted of whole blood, obtained in connection with sensitization to the hapten diphenylcyclopropenone (DPC). The receptors were gathered from a woman in her thirties or forties with alopecia areata. Some clones in this sample may be carry-over from other donors' samples. Both conserved end residues are part of each CDR3.

>TRBV7-8|TRBJ1-6
CASSLTGTANSPLHF
>TRBV2|TRBJ1-5
CASIGGYNQPQHF
>TRBV2|TRBJ1-2
CASRAYVRAAGYTF
>TRBV5-1|TRBJ2-7
CASSLGGDSYEQYF
>TRBV7-2|TRBJ2-1
CASGVLGSEQFF
>TRBV19|TRBJ1-2
CASSGGQGLRGYTF
>TRBV30|TRBJ2-3
CAGQTGNTDTQYF
>TRBV18|TRBJ1-3
CASSPGAGVAGNTIYF
>TRBV14|TRBJ2-2
CASSQVFSSGGPNTGELFF
>TRBV20-1|TRBJ1-5
CSAPFGTVVPQPQHF
>TRBV4-1|TRBJ2-2
CASSQAPGGTTGELFF
>TRBV6-6|TRBJ1-3
CASSYSVADTIYF
>TRBV6-6|TRBJ1-6
CASRHRDSGSPLHF
>TRBV7-9|TRBJ2-2
CASSPRATGELFF
>TRBV4-1|TRBJ2-3
CASNPEAGGLRDTQYF
>TRBV15|TRBJ1-2
CATSRDGGFNGYTF
>TRBV27|TRBJ1-6
CASSADAPDRIGSPLHF
>TRBV7-8|TRBJ1-6
CASSFPFEPLHF
>TRBV4-3|TRBJ2-7
CASSQERLAGAEQYF
>TRBV5-4|TRBJ2-7
CASSSTSHLSYEQYF